Following are 17 T cell receptor beta chains from one sample sequenced in a study of a mutant IDH1 vaccine in newly diagnosed glioma. TCRdb's table, derived via immunoSEQ multiplex PCR, lists solely in-frame clones and lacks some. This repertoire shows 60,000 or so clones, around four fifths found once; its top ten account for less than 8%. Time point here: week 5, during vaccination. What each vaccine dose contained was 300 ug of mutant IDH1 20-mer peptide, accompanied by topical imiquimod. The antigens these receptors bind are not known. This sample comprised PBMCs, obtained from a glioma patient whose treatment included an IDH1 peptide vaccine. These receptors were obtained from a woman aged 50 to 65 with glioma.

This clone was counted between two and nine times. The J gene is TRBJ2-2, the V gene TRBV4-2; no definite D call. Between the trimmed V and J ends, which lost 1 base and 6 bases, there was a span of 6 bases. The CDR3 has 13 amino acids. Germline V CDR1 and CDR2: LGHNA, YNFKEQ. The CDR3 DNA sequence: TGTGCCAGCAGCCAAGCCCTAGCCGGGGAGCTGTTTTTT. Its protein product is CASSQALAGELFF.

This clone was seen a few times. The V and J genes are TRBV7-9 and TRBJ1-2; 9 bases are shared with TRBD1. Looked up from germline, CDR1 is SEHNR and CDR2 is FQNEAQ (reference sequence). V lost 4 bases to trimming and J lost 2 bases; unmatched junction nucleotides: 2. CDR3 size: 14 residues. DNA of the CDR3: TGTGCCAGCAGCTCCGGGACAGGGAACTATGGCTACACCTTC. It is translated as CASSSGTGNYGYTF. Looking up the rest from reference TRBV7-9 and TRBJ1-2 gives the full variable domain: DTGVSQNPRHKITKRGQNVTFRCDPISEHNRLYWYRQTLGQGPEFLTYFQNEAQLEKSRLLSDRFSAERPKGSFSTLEIQRTEQGDSAMYLCASSSGTGNYGYTFGSGTRLTVV.

Only a few counts were recorded for this clone. This chain links TRBV6-5 with TRBJ1-4, with D possibly matching TRBD1 (6 bases). CDR3 length equals 14 residues. Trimming removed 3 bases at V and 7 bases at J, with 12 bases between. Per the germline V gene, CDR1 is MNHEY and CDR2 is SVGAGI. DNA of the CDR3: TGTGCCAGCAGTTATTCGGACAGCCCTGAAAAACTGTTTTTT. Residues: CASSYSDSPEKLFF.

This rearrangement joins TRBV19 to TRBJ2-1, with TRBD2 matching over 13 bases. V lost 5 bases to trimming and J lost 7 bases; unmatched junction nucleotides: 14. The CDR3 consists of 18 residues. The germline V gene encodes CDR1 LNHDA and CDR2 SQIVND (reference sequence). For the CDR3, the DNA is TGTGCCAGTAGTCTGAGGACTAGCGGGGGCTTGAAGCGAAATGAGCAGTTCTTC. It codes for CASSLRTSGGLKRNEQFF.

This clone has a handful of counts. J is TRBJ2-1 and V is TRBV5-1, with D maybe TRBD1 (6 bases). The CDR3 is 14 amino acids. Germline lookup yields CDR1 SGHRS and CDR2 YFSETQ. The ends were cut back, 1 base at V and 10 bases at J, with 15 bases in the middle. The DNA for the CDR3 is TGCGCCAGCAGCTTGACGACAGGCCTCGGGGAGCAGTTCTTC. This encodes CASSLTTGLGEQFF.

This chain uses TRBV7-8 with TRBJ1-1; 7 nucleotides agree with TRBD1. From germline, CDR1 is SGHVS and CDR2 FQNEAQ. V shed 4 bases and J 2 bases; nucleotides not matched to a gene: 1. CDR3 length: 13 amino acids. The CDR3 DNA is TGTGCCAGCAGCTGGGACAGAAACACTGAAGCTTTCTTT. It encodes CASSWDRNTEAFF.

The chain is built from TRBV30 and TRBJ2-7; tentative D call: TRBD2 (6 bases). The CDR3 contains 14 residues. CDR1 and CDR2 from the germline V gene are GTSNPN and SVGIG (reference sequence). Trimming left V 2 bases short and J 1 base short, with 12 bases between. CDR3 in amino acids: CAWSIMGGSYEQYF. Here the CDR3 DNA reads TGTGCCTGGAGTATCATGGGAGGTTCCTACGAGCAGTACTTC.

The rearrangement links TRBV21-1 to TRBJ2-7; TRBD1, the table's D call, was not compared with the DNA. TRBV21-1 corresponds to a pseudogene. CDR3 size: 16 residues. In nucleotides, the CDR3 is TGTGCCAGCAGCAAAGGGCAGGGGCCCCTTTTTTACGAGCAGTACTTC. Protein product: CASSKGQGPLFYEQYF.

This chain links TRBV9 with TRBJ2-2, with a weak D call TRBD2 (6 bases). Trimming removed 5 bases at V and 1 base at J, with 15 bases between. Looked up from germline, CDR1 is SGDLS and CDR2 is YYNGEE. The CDR3 totals 16 residues. The CDR3 here is CASRGGSRENTGELFF. CDR3 nucleotides: TGTGCCAGCAGGGGAGGCTCAAGGGAGAACACCGGGGAGCTGTTTTTT.

The count of this clone is one. J is TRBJ2-2 and V is TRBV18; TRBD2 aligns across 11 bases. Germline-derived CDR1 and CDR2 are KGHSH and LQKENI. The trim removed 3 bases at V and 2 bases at J, leaving 2 bases unmatched. The CDR3 is 16 residues long. CDR3 DNA sequence: TGTGCCAGCTCACCCCTAGCGGGGGGTAACACCGGGGAGCTGTTTTTT. Its translation: CASSPLAGGNTGELFF. Based on the CDR3 plus reference TRBV18 and TRBJ2-2, the full variable domain is NAGVMQNPRHLVRRRGQEARLRCSPMKGHSHVYWYRQLPEEGLKFMVYLQKENIIDESGMPKERFSAEFPKEGPSILRIQQVVRGDSAAYFCASSPLAGGNTGELFFGEGSRLTVL.

The chain is built from TRBV4-3 and TRBJ1-1, with D possibly matching TRBD1 (6 bases). Germline lookup yields CDR1 LGHNA and CDR2 YSLEER. The CDR3 consists of 15 residues. The V end lost 8 bases, the J end lost 0 bases, and 16 bases lay between the germline ends. CDR3 DNA: TGCGCCAGCCGTGTTGGGGGCTCCATGAACACTGAAGCTTTCTTT. It translates to CASRVGGSMNTEAFF.

The genes are TRBV6-5 and TRBJ1-4; possibly TRBD1 for D (6 bases). This CDR3 is 15 amino acids long. Germline CDR1 reads MNHEY; CDR2 reads SVGAGI. Trimming cost V 5 bases and J 8 bases, with 18 bases left between them. The CDR3 DNA is TGTGCCAGCAGTCGGGGGGGCAAATTTACGGAAAAACTGTTTTTT. Translating it yields CASSRGGKFTEKLFF.

The chain joins TRBV2 to TRBJ2-1; 9 positions match TRBD1. This CDR3 is built from 15 residues. Germline V lookup: CDR1 SNHLY, CDR2 FYNNEI. The J segment lost 2 bases and the V segment lost 6 bases, leaving 5 bases of the junction unmatched. CDR3 sequence (DNA): TGTGCCAGCAGGGAGGACAGGGGAACCTACAATGAGCAGTTCTTC. It specifies CASREDRGTYNEQFF.

V gene TRBV6-6 combines with J gene TRBJ2-2; TRBD1 agrees at 9 bases. The CDR3 spans 15 residues. CDR1 and CDR2 (germline): MNHNY, SVGAGI (reference sequence). V lost 6 bases to trimming and J lost 2 bases; unmatched junction nucleotides: 4. CDR3 protein: CASSPGQGNTGELFF. The CDR3 region has the DNA TGTGCCAGCAGCCCGGGACAGGGTAACACCGGGGAGCTGTTTTTT.

The genes are TRBV7-9 and TRBJ1-2; D gene ambiguous. Trimming took 2 bases from V and 7 from J, leaving 14 bases between them. CDR3 size: 14 residues. Germline V CDR1 and CDR2: SEHNR, FQNEAQ (reference sequence). The CDR3 DNA reads TGTGCCAGCAGCTTAAGTCGGGCTGTGGCTGGCTACACCTTC. As protein: CASSLSRAVAGYTF. Full variable domain (remainder filled in from reference TRBV7-9 and TRBJ1-2): DTGVSQNPRHKITKRGQNVTFRCDPISEHNRLYWYRQTLGQGPEFLTYFQNEAQLEKSRLLSDRFSAERPKGSFSTLEIQRTEQGDSAMYLCASSLSRAVAGYTFGSGTRLTVV.

The chain is built from TRBV6-5 and TRBJ2-1; D ambiguous. In germline, CDR1 is MNHEY, CDR2 SVGAGI. The V end was cut by 7 bases, the J end by 3 bases, with 13 bases between. The CDR3 contains 14 residues. The chain's CDR3 is CASTPKGYYNEQFF. CDR3 DNA sequence: TGTGCCAGCACCCCGAAAGGTTACTACAATGAGCAGTTCTTC.

The chain joins TRBV9 to TRBJ1-6; the match to TRBD1 covers 7 bases. V shed 3 bases and J 9 bases; nucleotides not matched to a gene: 12. From germline, CDR1 is SGDLS and CDR2 YYNGEE. The CDR3 length is 16 residues. CDR3 protein: CASSAIPGQSTSPLHF. The CDR3, as DNA: TGTGCCAGCAGCGCGATACCGGGACAGTCGACTTCACCCCTCCACTTT.